This T cell receptor (beta chain) was recovered during a study of beta chain features in type 1 diabetes. Notes on the study in general: Junctions at VDJ sites from type 1 diabetes patients had fewer insertions and more deletions. Researchers report that Type 1 diabetes patients had moderately but significantly shorter TCRB CDR3s across all four CD4+ subsets.

V lost 5 bases and J lost 4, with 8 bases in between. This CDR3 has 12 amino acids. CDR1 is MDHEN and CDR2 is SYDVKM in the germline V gene. Every isolated RNA sample was fully reverse transcribed, so sequencing captured expressed TCRB transcripts. Assay: immunoSEQ multiplex PCR; the TCRdb copy retains only in-frame clones and omits some. The repertoire has roughly 300,000 clones, roughly an eighth of them found once; the top ten carry under 0.02%. Purity (above 98%) was reached by all sorted populations. With respect to this clone: Its matching antigen is unknown.

The clonotype comes from a man younger than 40 with type 1 diabetes. Sequencing was carried out using naive CD4+ T cells from blood. The genes are TRBV28 and TRBJ1-1, with D possibly TRBD1 on 6 matching bases. The CDR3 DNA follows: TGTGCCAGCAGTGTACAGGGCACTGAAGCTTTCTTT. Its protein product is CASSVQGTEAFF.